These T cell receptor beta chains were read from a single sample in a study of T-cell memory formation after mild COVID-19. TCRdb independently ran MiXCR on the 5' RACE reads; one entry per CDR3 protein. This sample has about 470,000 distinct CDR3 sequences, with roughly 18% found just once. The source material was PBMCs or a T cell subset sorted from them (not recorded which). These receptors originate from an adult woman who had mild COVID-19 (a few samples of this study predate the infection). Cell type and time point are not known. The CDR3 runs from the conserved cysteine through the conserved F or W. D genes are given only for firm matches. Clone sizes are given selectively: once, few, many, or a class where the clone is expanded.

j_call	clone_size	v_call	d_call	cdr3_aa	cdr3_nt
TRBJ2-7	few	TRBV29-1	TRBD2	CSVVPTSQYEQYF	TGCAGCGTTGTCCCGACTAGCCAGTACGAGCAGTACTTC
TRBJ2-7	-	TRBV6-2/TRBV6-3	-	CASRRHNF	TGTGCCAGCAGGAGACACAACTTC
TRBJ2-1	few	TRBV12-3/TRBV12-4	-	CASTNLDEQFF	TGTGCCAGCACGAATTTAGATGAGCAGTTCTTC
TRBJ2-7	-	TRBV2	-	CASRVTSIEQYF	TGTGCCAGCAGGGTAACTAGCATCGAGCAGTACTTC
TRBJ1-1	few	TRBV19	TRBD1	CAIRATGDGGEAFF	TGTGCCATCCGAGCAACAGGGGACGGCGGTGAAGCTTTCTTT
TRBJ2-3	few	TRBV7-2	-	CASSLDRGDTQYF	TGTGCCAGCAGCTTAGATCGGGGGGATACGCAGTATTTT
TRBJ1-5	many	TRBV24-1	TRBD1	CATSDSGQGNQPQHF	TGTGCCACCAGTGATTCCGGACAGGGGAATCAGCCCCAGCATTTT
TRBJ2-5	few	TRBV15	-	CATSSDWETQYF	TGTGCCACAAGTTCGGACTGGGAGACCCAGTACTTC
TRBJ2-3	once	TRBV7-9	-	CASSLGPLPDTQYF	TGTGCCAGCAGCTTAGGTCCCCTACCAGATACGCAGTATTTT
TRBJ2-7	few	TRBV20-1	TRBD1	CSAKPTGAYEQYF	TGCAGTGCAAAACCCACAGGGGCCTACGAGCAGTACTTC
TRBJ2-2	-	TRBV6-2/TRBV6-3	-	CASTVSRTASGELFF	TGTGCCAGCACCGTTTCCCGAACGGCATCGGGGGAGCTGTTTTTT
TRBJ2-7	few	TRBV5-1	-	CASSFYPTGAYEQYF	TGCGCCAGCAGCTTTTACCCGACAGGAGCCTACGAGCAGTACTTC
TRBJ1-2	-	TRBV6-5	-	CASRAGARSSYTF	TGTGCCAGCAGAGCCGGGGCCAGGTCTAGCTACACCTTC
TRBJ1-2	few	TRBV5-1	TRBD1	CASSSDRVEGYTF	TGCGCCAGCAGCTCCGACAGGGTCGAGGGCTACACCTTC
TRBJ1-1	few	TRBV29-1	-	CSVYPGVNTEAFF	TGCAGCGTTTATCCCGGGGTGAACACTGAAGCTTTCTTT
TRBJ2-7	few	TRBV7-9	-	CASSREFEQYF	TGTGCCAGCAGCAGAGAATTCGAGCAGTACTTC
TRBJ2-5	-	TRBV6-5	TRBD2	CASSYSHKPSGQGTQYF	TGTGCCAGCAGTTACTCACACAAACCTAGCGGCCAGGGGACCCAGTACTTC
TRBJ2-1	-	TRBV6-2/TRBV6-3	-	CASIEELTGANEQFF	TGTGCCAGCATAGAGGAGCTGACCGGCGCCAATGAGCAGTTCTTC
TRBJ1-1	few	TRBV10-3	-	CAISEQDRGRNTEAFF	TGTGCCATCAGTGAGCAGGACAGAGGAAGGAACACTGAAGCTTTCTTT
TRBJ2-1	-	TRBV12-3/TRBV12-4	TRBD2	CASAASGRIDEQFF	TGTGCCAGCGCCGCTAGCGGGAGGATCGATGAGCAGTTCTTC
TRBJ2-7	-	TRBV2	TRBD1	CASITNPAGDSYSYEQYF	TGTGCCAGCATCACAAACCCCGCTGGGGACAGCTACTCCTACGAGCAGTACTTC
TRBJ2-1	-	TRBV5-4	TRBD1	CASSFGTGRLDEQFF	TGTGCCAGCAGCTTTGGGACAGGGCGGTTAGATGAGCAGTTCTTC